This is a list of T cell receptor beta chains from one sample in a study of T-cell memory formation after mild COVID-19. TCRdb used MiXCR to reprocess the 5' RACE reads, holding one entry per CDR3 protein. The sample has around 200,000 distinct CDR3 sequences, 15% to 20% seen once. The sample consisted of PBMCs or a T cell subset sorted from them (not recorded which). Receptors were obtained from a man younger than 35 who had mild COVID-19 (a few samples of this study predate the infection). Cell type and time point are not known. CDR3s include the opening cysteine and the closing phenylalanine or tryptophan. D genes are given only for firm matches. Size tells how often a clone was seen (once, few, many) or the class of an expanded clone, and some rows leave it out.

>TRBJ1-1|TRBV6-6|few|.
CASMVDEFPEAFF
TGTGCCAGCATGGTAGACGAGTTCCCTGAAGCTTTCTTT
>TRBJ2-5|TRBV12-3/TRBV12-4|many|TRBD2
CASSFSGGQETQYF
TGTGCCAGCAGTTTCAGCGGGGGGCAAGAGACCCAGTACTTC
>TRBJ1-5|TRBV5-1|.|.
CASSSLTGQPQHF
TGCGCCAGCAGCTCCTTAACCGGACAGCCCCAGCATTTT
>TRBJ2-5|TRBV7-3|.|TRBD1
CASSWGQQGAQETQYF
TGTGCCAGCAGCTGGGGCCAACAGGGGGCGCAGGAGACCCAGTACTTC
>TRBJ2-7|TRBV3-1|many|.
CASSLGTGSYEQYF
TGTGCCAGCAGCCTCGGAACAGGCTCCTACGAGCAGTACTTC
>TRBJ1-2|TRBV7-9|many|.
CASSLGNQGYGYTF
TGTGCCAGCAGCTTAGGAAATCAGGGTTATGGCTACACCTTC
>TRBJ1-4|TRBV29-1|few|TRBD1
CSAGDRALSEKLFF
TGCAGCGCCGGGGACAGGGCCCTCTCAGAAAAACTGTTTTTT
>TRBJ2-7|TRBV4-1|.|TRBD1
CASSLGQGGTYEQYF
TGCGCCAGCAGCTTGGGACAGGGGGGGACCTACGAGCAGTACTTC
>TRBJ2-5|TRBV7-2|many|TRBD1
CASSLQDRGGETQYF
TGTGCCAGCAGCTTACAGGACAGGGGCGGAGAGACCCAGTACTTC
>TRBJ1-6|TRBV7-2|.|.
CASSMTGSGDSPLHF
TGTGCCAGCAGCATGACCGGGTCTGGGGATTCACCCCTCCACTTT
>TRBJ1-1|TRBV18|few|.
CASSQDRHTEAFF
TGTGCCAGCTCCCAGGACAGACACACTGAAGCTTTCTTT
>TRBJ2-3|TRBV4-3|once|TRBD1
CASSQGTGLGTQYF
TGCGCCAGCAGCCAAGGGACAGGGCTGGGTACGCAGTATTTT